This T cell receptor beta chain comes out of a study of blood T cell repertoires in COVID-19 (dated by TCRdb to the early 2020s). Study-wide context: Collaborator samples came from the United States, Italy and Spain and covered acute and convalescent phases of COVID-19. A de-identified subject ID, COVID-19 status, age in years and sex were almost always included in the sample metadata. Where available, HLA class I and class II types were taken from metadata supplied by the sample provider and were not determined by assay-based typing. The material from the prospective study consisted of cDNA or gDNA derived from T cells, B-cell-depleted T cells, or PBMCs. Subjects who had been exposed to COVID-19, were actively infected with it, or had recovered from it provided the deeply sampled blood TCRbeta repertoires that made up the dataset. Samples were obtained from the ongoing ImmuneRACE study (first 160 participants) and from about 1,300 subjects provided by 6 global collaborators. The repertoires were released in a freely available public database intended as a resource for research on the immune response to SARS-CoV-2.

Participants in the prospective study were aged about 18 to 89 years, lived in some 24 United States geographic areas, and enrolled through a virtual design. Cohort assignment in the prospective study relied on participant-reported clinical history from a screening survey and a study questionnaire. Mobile phlebotomists in the prospective study collected whole blood, serum and a nasopharyngeal or oropharyngeal swab from every participant. Over an approximately 2-month period, participants in the prospective study had the option of providing additional blood draws and questionnaires. Before DNA extraction, prospective study blood samples were shipped either frozen or at room temperature. The CDR3 goes from the cysteine to the phenylalanine over 13 residues. The kept DNA is CDR3 alone, 39 bases in frame from the first base. Deletion took 6 bases off V and 7 bases off J, with a span of 13 bases between the germline ends. The germline V gene provides CDR1 SGHRS and CDR2 YFSETQ.

TCRbeta CDR3 regions were amplified from genomic DNA by means of the immunoSEQ Assay, a bias-controlled multiplex PCR. The study's own analysis went as follows. Within the assay, amplification of reference gene primers was used to estimate how many nucleated cells each sample contained. Sequence reads were collapsed and filtered to measure the absolute abundance of every unique TCRbeta CDR3 rearrangement. For each sample, productive Simpson clonality was calculated as the square root of Simpson's diversity index across productive rearrangements. TCRdb limited this immuneACCESS table to in-frame rearrangements with V and J called. A share of clones is missing; checked studies link under half to unresolved V genes, and the rest is unexplained. For V, J and clone size, that table is used; D and trimming come from the DNA. Recorded for this sample are some 200,000 clones; approximately 83% of them occurred a single time. The ten largest clones capture 1.3% of the sample.

Results and caveats for the whole study, not just this receptor: How much clinical and demographic metadata was included differed by source and by participant, and the metadata was provided uncurated.

This clone has a single count. This clone's antigen is unknown. No per-base quality is available; no much larger clone lies one base away. The sequenced material came from PBMCs or T cells enriched from blood (not recorded which). Here the chain combines TRBV5-1 and TRBJ1-4; no D gene call is confident. This sequence was found in a woman aged 35 to 49 with acute COVID-19. Here is the DNA: TGCGCCAGCACCCGACTAACTGGTGAAAAACTGTTTTTT. This yields the protein CASTRLTGEKLFF.